What follows are 28 T cell receptor beta chains derived from one specimen sequenced in a study of blood T cell repertoires in COVID-19. Some clones are missing from TCRdb's copy, which holds only in-frame ones; the method was immunoSEQ multiplex PCR. The data contain about 250,000 clones, around 91% of them singletons. Sequencing input: peripheral blood. These receptors came from a woman aged 55 to 70 with COVID-19, enrolled during active disease.

This clone was detected only a few times. This chain joins TRBV5-1 and TRBJ1-2, with D perhaps matching TRBD1 (6 bases). Trimming cost V 0 bases and J 3 bases, with 12 bases left between them. CDR1 and CDR2 (germline): SGHRS, YFSETQ. The CDR3 sequence is 15 residues long. DNA of the CDR3: TGCGCCAGCAGCTTGGTACAGGGCAAGGACTATGGCTACACCTTC. Translating it yields CASSLVQGKDYGYTF.

The genes are TRBV4-3 and TRBJ1-5; D ambiguous. This CDR3 region has 13 residues. Per germline, CDR1 LGHNA and CDR2 YSLEER. V lost 0 bases and J 9 bases, leaving 9 bases between the germline ends. CDR3 nucleotide sequence: TGCGCCAGCAGCCAAGATCGGTACCTGCCCCAGCATTTT. Its protein is CASSQDRYLPQHF.

The chain joins TRBV2 to TRBJ1-2; 10 bases are a match to TRBD1. Germline CDR1 is SNHLY and CDR2 is FYNNEI. V lost 3 bases, J lost 7 bases, and 8 bases stayed unmatched. This CDR3 region has 15 residues. The DNA of the CDR3 is TGTGCCAGCAGTGAGATGGGACAGGGGCCCCTTGGCTACACCTTC. Translation: CASSEMGQGPLGYTF.

A single count supports this clone. The V call is TRBV19, the J call TRBJ1-2, with 10 nucleotides matching TRBD1. Germline V gene sequence: CDR1 LNHDA, CDR2 SQIVND (reference sequence). This CDR3 is 16 amino acids long. The trim removed 5 bases at V and 4 bases at J, leaving 10 bases unmatched. The CDR3 region is CASSRQGAGSPYGYTF. CDR3 DNA sequence: TGTGCCAGTAGTCGACAGGGGGCGGGTTCCCCCTATGGCTACACCTTC.

V gene TRBV6-5 combines with J gene TRBJ1-1; D is perhaps TRBD1 (5 bases). The CDR3 runs 14 residues. V was shortened by 2 bases and J by 5 bases, with 12 bases between the two germline ends. Germline lookup yields CDR1 MNHEY and CDR2 SVGAGI. For the CDR3, the DNA is TGTGCCAGCAGTTACGAGGGACGGGAGACTGAAGCTTTCTTT. This translates into CASSYEGRETEAFF.

The chain joins TRBV6-2 or TRBV6-3 to TRBJ2-7; 9 positions agree with TRBD2. The germline V gene has CDR1 MNHEY and CDR2 SVGEGT. The V segment lost 2 bases and the J segment 3 bases; nucleotides outside the gene matches: 11. The CDR3 has 17 amino acids. CDR3 region: CASSYHQLAGGSYEQYF. The CDR3 DNA reads TGTGCCAGCAGTTACCATCAACTGGCGGGGGGGAGCTACGAGCAGTACTTC.

V and J are TRBV5-4 and TRBJ1-1, with 7 bases aligning to TRBD1. Trimming took 4 bases from V and 3 from J; bases not matched to a gene: 12. The CDR3 is made up of 16 amino acids. The germline gives CDR1 SGHNT, CDR2 YYREEE (reference sequence). CDR3 loop: CASSTYRGLTDTEAFF. CDR3 coding DNA: TGTGCCAGCAGCACATACAGGGGATTAACGGACACTGAAGCTTTCTTT.

The sample holds one count of this clone. The chain couples TRBV6-6 to TRBJ1-4; D not certain. V dropped 0 bases and J dropped 8 bases, with 7 bases sitting between them. The germline gives CDR1 MNHNY, CDR2 SVGAGI (reference sequence). This CDR3 region has 13 residues. CDR3 sequence: CASSYSHTEKLFF. CDR3 in DNA: TGTGCCAGCAGTTACTCCCACACGGAAAAACTGTTTTTT.

The rearrangement uses TRBV7-9 and TRBJ2-1; 8 positions agree with TRBD1. The germline gives CDR1 SEHNR, CDR2 FQNEAQ (reference sequence). The ends lost 3 bases at V and 4 bases at J; junction bases unmatched: 5. The CDR3 length is 15 residues. CDR3 protein: CASSLPGTGYNEQFF. CDR3 DNA sequence: TGTGCCAGCAGCTTGCCCGGGACAGGATACAATGAGCAGTTCTTC. Based on the CDR3 plus reference TRBV7-9 and TRBJ2-1, the full variable domain is DTGVSQNPRHKITKRGQNVTFRCDPISEHNRLYWYRQTLGQGPEFLTYFQNEAQLEKSRLLSDRFSAERPKGSFSTLEIQRTEQGDSAMYLCASSLPGTGYNEQFFGPGTRLTVL.

The chain is built from TRBV7-3 and TRBJ2-2; TRBD2 might be the D (7 bases). CDR1 is SGHTA and CDR2 is FQGTGA in the germline V gene. V lost 0 bases to trimming and J lost 4 bases, with 15 bases between them. The CDR3 is made up of 17 amino acids. The CDR3 region has the DNA TGTGCCAGCAGCTTAACGCTGGTGGGGGGGCTCACCGGGGAGCTGTTTTTT. This gives the protein CASSLTLVGGLTGELFF.

This chain connects TRBV7-3 to TRBJ2-3; no clear D. The germline V and J ends were trimmed by 5 bases and 5 bases, with 8 bases remaining between them. Germline CDR1 SGHTA, CDR2 FQGTGA. The CDR3 covers 12 residues. The CDR3 here is CASSAPRDTQYF. The DNA of the CDR3 is TGTGCCAGCAGCGCCCCTAGAGATACGCAGTATTTT.

This clone appeared a few times. The chain combines TRBV15 with TRBJ1-6; maybe TRBD1 (5 bases). This CDR3 has 14 residues. The germline V and J ends were trimmed by 0 bases and 10 bases, with 10 bases remaining between them. From germline, CDR1 is LNHNV and CDR2 YYDKDF (reference sequence). DNA for the CDR3: TGTGCCACCAGCAGAGACAGGGTTGGATCACCCCTCCACTTT. The encoded protein is CATSRDRVGSPLHF.

V is TRBV10-3 and J is TRBJ2-2; D may be TRBD2 (5 bases). Looked up from germline, CDR1 is ENHRY and CDR2 is SYGVKD. The CDR3 has 15 amino acids. Trimming cost V 3 bases and J 4 bases, with 12 bases left between them. CDR3 sequence: CAISDRGSFTGELFF. The CDR3 bases are TGTGCCATCAGTGACAGAGGGAGTTTCACCGGGGAGCTGTTTTTT.

Only a few counts were recorded for this clone. V is TRBV5-1 and J is TRBJ1-1, with D tentatively TRBD1 (5 bases). The V end lost 4 bases, the J end lost 0 bases, and 7 bases lay between the germline ends. CDR3 size: 13 residues. Germline CDR1 and CDR2: SGHRS and YFSETQ. The CDR3 coding sequence is TGCGCCAGCAGCGTACAGGTGAACACTGAAGCTTTCTTT. Translating it yields CASSVQVNTEAFF. The variable domain in full, with the rest retrieved from reference TRBV5-1 and TRBJ1-1, is KAGVTQTPRYLIKTRGQQVTLSCSPISGHRSVSWYQQTPGQGLQFLFEYFSETQRNKGNFPGRFSGRQFSNSRSEMNVSTLELGDSALYLCASSVQVNTEAFFGQGTRLTVV.

This chain uses TRBV6-5 with TRBJ2-5; possible D gene TRBD2, 6 bases. The V and J ends lost 10 bases and 5 bases respectively, with 20 bases between them. The CDR3 contains 14 residues. Germline V gene lookup returns CDR1 MNHEY and CDR2 SVGAGI. CDR3 sequence (DNA): TGTGCCACAGCGGCAACGTTTGGGGGGGAGACCCAGTACTTC. Protein product: CATAATFGGETQYF.

The chain couples TRBV4-3 to TRBJ2-2; 10 bases agree with TRBD1. This CDR3 spans 15 amino acids. V lost 5 bases and J lost 4; bases outside the gene matches: 4. Germline values: CDR1 LGHNA, CDR2 YSLEER. CDR3 DNA sequence: TGCGCCAGCAGCACAGGACAGGGGGGCACCGGGGAGCTGTTTTTT. Translating it yields CASSTGQGGTGELFF.

This clone has only one observation. V and J are TRBV5-1 and TRBJ1-3; D is possibly TRBD1 (5 bases). V was pared by 0 bases and J by 0 bases, with 13 bases between. The germline CDR1 and CDR2 sequences are SGHRS and YFSETQ. CDR3 size: 17 residues. The CDR3 here is CASSLEGRVRSGNTIYF. DNA for the CDR3: TGCGCCAGCAGCTTGGAAGGCAGGGTACGCTCTGGAAACACCATATATTTT.

The chain is built from TRBV9 and TRBJ2-3; D ambiguous. The CDR3 totals 12 residues. Trimming took 2 bases from V and 5 from J, leaving 6 bases between them. Germline CDR1 reads SGDLS; CDR2 reads YYNGEE. CDR3 in amino acids: CASSVREDTQYF. CDR3 nucleotides: TGTGCCAGCAGCGTGCGAGAAGATACGCAGTATTTT.

V usage is TRBV4-2 and J usage is TRBJ1-5, with TRBD1 as a possible D gene (6 bases). The V end was cut by 1 base, the J end by 8 bases, with 12 bases between. This CDR3 is built from 14 residues. Germline V gives CDR1 LGHNA, CDR2 YNFKEQ. CDR3 sequence reads: CASSQGQVMEPQHF. In DNA, the CDR3 is TGTGCCAGCAGCCAAGGACAGGTCATGGAGCCCCAGCATTTT.

This clone was recorded a few times. V gene TRBV6-6 combines with J gene TRBJ2-3; D is perhaps TRBD1 (5 bases). The V end lost 6 bases, the J end lost 4 bases, and 14 bases lay between the germline ends. Germline values: CDR1 MNHNY, CDR2 SVGAGI (reference sequence). The CDR3 contains 14 residues. The DNA of the CDR3 is TGTGCCAGCAGCCCAGGGAATACGGCAGATACGCAGTATTTT. It yields the protein CASSPGNTADTQYF.

V is TRBV18 and J is TRBJ1-5, with 10 positions matching TRBD1. The CDR3 is 16 amino acids. Germline values: CDR1 KGHSH, CDR2 LQKENI. V gave up 0 bases and J gave up 9 bases; unmatched junction bases: 8. The CDR3 DNA sequence: TGTGCCAGCTCACCACCTTCCGGACAGGGGGGTGGGCCCCAGCATTTT. It specifies CASSPPSGQGGGPQHF.

The chain couples TRBV6-6 to TRBJ2-3, with unresolved D. The CDR3 spans 13 residues. Germline V lookup: CDR1 MNHNY, CDR2 SVGAGI (reference sequence). The V end lost 5 bases, the J end lost 3 bases, and 9 bases lay between the germline ends. In nucleotides, the CDR3 is TGTGCCAGCAGTACACAGTTTACAGATACGCAGTATTTT. Amino acid sequence: CASSTQFTDTQYF.

The chain employs TRBV27 and TRBJ1-5; 7 positions agree with TRBD1. V was pared by 3 bases and J by 9 bases, with 8 bases of the junction left unmatched. Germline loops: CDR1 MNHEY, CDR2 SMNVEV (reference sequence). The CDR3 has 14 residues. The CDR3 region is CASSLGGTALPQHF. As DNA, the CDR3 is TGTGCCAGCAGTTTGGGCGGGACAGCCTTGCCCCAGCATTTT.

V usage is TRBV7-2 and J usage is TRBJ2-1, with TRBD1 identical over 8 bases. V trimming: 1 base; J trimming: 5 bases; junction bases outside the gene matches: 4. CDR1 is SGHTA and CDR2 is FQGNSA in the germline V gene. There are 15 residues in the CDR3. The CDR3 spells CASSLVRTGNNEQFF. The CDR3 bases are TGTGCCAGCAGCTTAGTCCGGACAGGGAACAATGAGCAGTTCTTC.

The V gene is TRBV6-2 or TRBV6-3, the J gene TRBJ1-5, with TRBD1 as a possible D gene (6 bases). The V gene lost 6 bases and the J gene lost 9 bases, with 18 bases spanning the gap. The CDR3 has 14 amino acids. Germline V gives CDR1 MNHEY, CDR2 SVGEGT. The DNA for the CDR3 is TGTGCCAGCAGCTTCGAACAGGGTACCAGGCCCCAGCATTTT. This codes for CASSFEQGTRPQHF.

The V and J genes are TRBV19 and TRBJ2-5, with TRBD1 matching 8 bases. Germline V gene data show CDR1 as LNHDA and CDR2 as SQIVND (reference sequence). Trimming removed 3 bases from V and 5 bases from J; junction bases left unmatched: 5. This CDR3 spans 14 amino acids. The CDR3 protein is CASSIRTGSETQYF. The CDR3 nucleotides read TGTGCCAGTAGTATCCGGACAGGGTCGGAGACCCAGTACTTC.

This chain connects TRBV29-1 to TRBJ1-1, with D perhaps matching TRBD1 (5 bases). Germline lookup yields CDR1 SQVTM and CDR2 ANQGSEA. This CDR3 has 13 residues. Trimming stripped 3 bases from V and 4 bases from J, with 12 bases between. Here the CDR3 DNA reads TGCAGCGTTGATATCAGGGAAGGCACTGAAGCTTTCTTT. Its translation: CSVDIREGTEAFF.

As for this clone: Distinct nucleotide sequences in the sample also encode this CDR3. The V call is TRBV5-1, the J call TRBJ2-7, with 8 bases aligning to TRBD2. Germline loops: CDR1 SGHRS, CDR2 YFSETQ. The trim removed 2 bases at V and 7 bases at J, leaving 14 bases unmatched. The CDR3 loop spans 16 amino acids. The CDR3 coding sequence is TGCGCCAGCAGCTTCGGGGGGGGGCAGGGCAGGATGGAGCAGTACTTC. Its translation: CASSFGGGQGRMEQYF.